This TCR beta chain came from a study of molecular identifiers for immune sequencing clone quantification (dated by TCRdb to the late 2010s). Notes on the research overall: In a replicate experiment, RNA from around 20,000 or 100,000 naive CD8 T cells was split into five aliquots, four of which were sequenced. CD8 T cells were used in a methods study to benchmark molecular-identifier clustering-based TCR repertoire sequencing (MIDCIRS) and TCR RNA copy counting. What the study reported, not specific to this receptor: Spiked-in Jurkat TCR RNA equivalent to a single cell was reported to be detectable even among approximately 1 million naive CD8 T cells. Highly expanded clone sizes could be underestimated if identical TCR molecules share a barcode. The naive libraries included spiked-in Jurkat TCR RNA (10 copies' worth), and this RNA is not part of the donor repertoire. When barcode sub-clustering was not used, chimeric consensus sequences inflated TCR diversity, with chimeras reaching as high as 47%. Modeling estimated 3 to 3.5 recovered TCR RNA copies per cell, compared with about 10 by digital PCR, which implies roughly 30% capture efficiency. In CMV-specific effector cells, over 98% of molecules were held by clones above 20 RNA copies, whereas under 1% of molecules were held by such clones in naive cells.

A distance of 14 bases separates the germline ends of V and J, which lose 5 bases and 4 bases respectively. From the germline V gene, CDR1 is SGHAT and CDR2 is FQNNGV. The cysteine opens and the phenylalanine closes a CDR3 of 14 amino acids. Only the CDR3 region is kept as DNA, spanning 42 bases read in frame from base 1. Preparation of the library involved PCR. Sequencing was performed on an Illumina HiSeq 4000. Bulk TCR libraries were generated as previously described, with the TCR primers listed in Table S5 used. The Qiagen AllPrep DNA/RNA kit was used to purify total RNA. Reads from multiple sequencing runs of the same library were pooled before analysis. The paper's processing steps were these. Reads were retained only if the reads had an exact TCR constant sequence, and the retained reads were trimmed to 150 nt and grouped according to their 12-nt molecular barcodes. Reads within each barcode group were sub-clustered using a 15% Levenshtein threshold, and quality-weighted consensus sequences were constructed for each RNA molecule. Non-functional sequences were removed, as were lower-count sequences one edit away from another. Based on fitting two negative binomial distributions, any barcode sub-cluster with under 20% of the maximum read count was discarded. Using fastp trimming at Q25 and MiXCR clonotype assembly, TCRdb reanalyzed the public sequencing data and kept in-frame beta chains. One record per CDR3 amino acid sequence lists the most common genes and DNA. In this record, the V and J calls reflect TCRdb's handling and not the investigators' own analysis. Counted in this sample were 9,700 or so distinct CDR3 sequences; approximately 20% of them appeared once. Together, the top ten hold around 1.3% of the sample.

Libraries of naive CD8 T cells were built from anywhere between roughly 17,000 and 1,000,000 sorted cells, with 10%, 30% or 50% of the purified RNA used. Naive CD8 T cells, defined as CD8+CD4-CCR7+CD45RA+, were FACS-sorted into RLT Plus buffer on a BD FACSAria II. Detection sensitivity was tested by spiking Jurkat RNA equal to around 11 TCR copies' worth into samples containing roughly 19,000-1,100,000 naive CD8 T cells. CD8 T cells were enriched with RosetteSep CD8+ T Cell Enrichment Cocktail and Ficoll-Paque, followed by ACK red cell lysis. A few counts support this clonotype. Its antigen is not yet known. Qualities for individual bases were not recorded, and no much larger clone is one base off.

The sequencing sample was made of naive CD8+ T cells from blood, with Jurkat cell RNA spiked in. The cell subset or site label of this sample denotes: FACS-sorted CD8+CD4-CCR7+CD45RA+ naive T cells. The chain joins TRBV11-2 to TRBJ1-1; confidence is insufficient to name the D gene. This sequence originates from a human donor in good health. Some libraries in this study had Jurkat cell RNA spiked in. CDR3 sequence: CASSPVSGGTEAFF. DNA sequence: TGTGCCAGCAGCCCAGTATCGGGTGGCACTGAAGCTTTCTTT.